Shown below are 16 T cell receptor beta chains from a single sample sequenced in a study of blood T cell repertoires in COVID-19. The protocol was immunoSEQ multiplex PCR, while the TCRdb copy is restricted to in-frame clones and leaves out a portion. The repertoire holds more than 65,000 clones, with approximately 78% as singletons. Sequencing was carried out using peripheral blood. These receptors were obtained from an elderly woman with acute or convalescent COVID-19.

The gene calls are TRBV5-1 and TRBJ2-3, with D perhaps matching TRBD1 (5 bases). From germline, CDR1 is SGHRS and CDR2 YFSETQ. CDR3 length: 13 residues. V dropped 7 bases and J dropped 2 bases, with 11 bases sitting between them. The CDR3 DNA is TGCGCCAGCGCCCTGGACAACACAGATACGCAGTATTTT. Protein: CASALDNTDTQYF. Drawing the rest from reference TRBV5-1 and TRBJ2-3, the complete variable domain is KAGVTQTPRYLIKTRGQQVTLSCSPISGHRSVSWYQQTPGQGLQFLFEYFSETQRNKGNFPGRFSGRQFSNSRSEMNVSTLELGDSALYLCASALDNTDTQYFGPGTRLTVL.

V and J are TRBV7-8 and TRBJ2-1; D may be TRBD2 (5 bases). The CDR3 sequence is 16 residues long. V was shortened by 5 bases and J by 2 bases, with 16 bases between the two germline ends. The germline CDR1 and CDR2 sequences are SGHVS and FQNEAQ. CDR3 sequence (DNA): TGTGCCAGCAGCCCCCGTACAGCCGGGGCCTACAATGAGCAGTTCTTC. This sequence encodes CASSPRTAGAYNEQFF.

This chain joins TRBV7-9 and TRBJ1-1, with 9 bases aligning to TRBD1. The length of the CDR3 is 16 residues. CDR1 is SEHNR, CDR2 FQNEAQ, per germline (reference sequence). The V gene end was trimmed by 6 bases and the J gene end by 8 bases; junction bases not matched to a gene: 16. This chain's CDR3 is CASSETPGQGIFEAFF. The DNA for the CDR3 is TGTGCCAGCAGTGAAACGCCGGGACAGGGAATCTTCGAAGCTTTCTTT.

This chain uses TRBV4-1 with TRBJ2-7, with TRBD1 matching over 12 bases. Germline V gene sequence: CDR1 MGHRA, CDR2 YSYEKL. The J segment lost 5 bases and the V segment lost 5 bases, leaving 4 bases of the junction unmatched. The CDR3 length is 14 residues. CDR3 DNA: TGCGCCAGCAGCGGTGGGACAGGGGGCAACGAGCAGTACTTC. Translating gives CASSGGTGGNEQYF.

The rearrangement joins TRBV4-2 to TRBJ1-2; 7 nucleotides line up with TRBD1. The CDR3 length is 18 residues. CDR1 is LGHNA and CDR2 is YNFKEQ in the germline V gene. J was trimmed by 3 bases and V by 0 bases; bases with no gene match: 13. As DNA, the CDR3 is TGTGCCAGCAGCCAAGAACCCCCCGGGACAGCGATCCACTATGGCTACACCTTC. It encodes CASSQEPPGTAIHYGYTF.

This sequence joins TRBV18 and TRBJ2-2; 10 nucleotides agree with TRBD1. CDR1 and CDR2 (germline): KGHSH, LQKENI. The CDR3 spans 16 residues. With 6 bases clipped from V and 7 bases from J, the junction kept 11 bases outside the gene matches. CDR3 region: CASSHDRGRAVGELFF. In DNA form, the CDR3 reads TGTGCCAGCTCGCACGACAGGGGGCGCGCGGTCGGGGAGCTGTTTTTT.

The table lists this clone with a count of one. The DNA of the CDR3 is TGTGCCAGCAGTTATGAAGCTTATAGCAATCAGCCCCAGCATTTT. Translation: CASSYEAYSNQPQHF. V and J are TRBV6-5 and TRBJ1-5; D gene ambiguous. This CDR3 has 15 residues. Germline values: CDR1 MNHEY, CDR2 SVGAGI. V lost 3 bases to trimming and J lost 0 bases, with 9 bases between them.

The genes are TRBV10-2 and TRBJ2-3; D remains ambiguous. V lost 1 base and J lost 2, with 4 bases in between. The V gene's germline CDR1 is WSHSY and CDR2 SAAADI. The CDR3 covers 13 residues. CDR3 region: CASSELVTDTQYF. The CDR3 nucleotides are TGCGCCAGCAGTGAGTTAGTCACAGATACGCAGTATTTT.

The chain recombines TRBV12-3 or TRBV12-4 with TRBJ1-1; D gene ambiguous. The CDR3 extends over 13 amino acids. V was pared by 8 bases and J by 3 bases, with 13 bases between. In DNA, the CDR3 is TGTGCCAGCCAACCGGAGGGATACACTGAAGCTTTCTTT. Protein sequence: CASQPEGYTEAFF.

This clone appeared a few times. The chain joins TRBV15 to TRBJ2-7; TRBD1 is a possible D gene (5 bases). Trimming took 6 bases from V and 4 from J, leaving 10 bases between them. The CDR3 consists of 12 residues. Germline CDR1 is LNHNV and CDR2 is YYDKDF (reference sequence). The CDR3 protein is CATSLKGYEQYF. The CDR3 nucleotides are TGTGCCACCAGTTTGAAGGGGTACGAGCAGTACTTC.

J is TRBJ1-5 and V is TRBV7-2, with TRBD1 matching 7 bases. This CDR3 has 15 amino acids. Per the germline V gene, CDR1 is SGHTA and CDR2 is FQGNSA. V gave up 3 bases and J gave up 4 bases; unmatched junction bases: 6. The CDR3 spells CASSFTDRANQPQHF. CDR3 sequence (DNA): TGTGCCAGCAGCTTTACAGACAGGGCTAATCAGCCCCAGCATTTT. Based on the CDR3 plus reference TRBV7-2 and TRBJ1-5, the full variable domain is GAGVSQSPSNKVTEKGKDVELRCDPISGHTALYWYRQSLGQGLEFLIYFQGNSAPDKSGLPSDRFSAERTGGSVSTLTIQRTQQEDSAVYLCASSFTDRANQPQHFGDGTRLSIL.

The chain joins TRBV3-1 (or the pseudogene TRBV3-2) to TRBJ1-2, with D perhaps matching TRBD1 (5 bases). Trimming cost V 1 base and J 2 bases, with 11 bases left between them. The CDR3 spans 15 residues. Germline loops: CDR1 LGHDT, CDR2 YNNKEL (reference sequence). The DNA of the CDR3 is TGTGCCAGCAGCCAAGTTCGGGGGGTGAACTATGGCTACACCTTC. Translating it yields CASSQVRGVNYGYTF.

CDR3 in DNA: TGTGCCAGCAGCCAGGATCCCCGGGACAGGGGCGAGCAGTACTTC. Translated: CASSQDPRDRGEQYF. The chain uses TRBV14 and TRBJ2-7, with 10 bases aligning to TRBD1. Germline V CDR1 and CDR2: SGHDN, FVKESK. The CDR3 is 15 amino acids. The V and J ends lost 3 bases and 6 bases, in that order; junction bases with no gene match: 8. The entire variable domain, with the rest obtained from reference TRBV14 and TRBJ2-7, is as follows: EAGVTQFPSHSVIEKGQTVTLRCDPISGHDNLYWYRRVMGKEIKFLLHFVKESKQDESGMPNNRFLAERTGGTYSTLKVQPAELEDSGVYFCASSQDPRDRGEQYFGPGTRLTVT.

The chain combines TRBV7-2 with TRBJ2-3; no firm D call. CDR1 SGHTA and CDR2 FQGNSA come from the germline V gene. Trimming removed 3 bases at V and 7 bases at J, with 5 bases between. This CDR3 contains 11 residues. The CDR3: CASSFSHTQYF. CDR3 coding DNA: TGTGCCAGCAGCTTCTCTCATACGCAGTATTTT.

The chain has TRBV4-1 and TRBJ1-4; 7 bases match TRBD1. With 1 base clipped from V and 7 bases from J, the junction kept 9 bases outside the gene matches. The V gene's germline CDR1 is MGHRA and CDR2 YSYEKL. The CDR3 contains 16 residues. Here the CDR3 reads CASSQGRDSFGEKLFF. CDR3 sequence (DNA): TGCGCCAGCAGCCAAGGGAGGGACAGTTTCGGTGAAAAACTGTTTTTT.

This clone was counted a few times. The chain uses TRBV2 and TRBJ1-1; the D gene is possibly TRBD1 (5 bases). This CDR3 spans 12 amino acids. Germline assignment: CDR1 SNHLY and CDR2 FYNNEI. Between the trimmed V and J ends, which lost 3 bases and 8 bases, there was a span of 10 bases. The CDR3 nucleotides are TGTGCCAGCAGTGATCCACCAGGGGAAGCTTTCTTT. It codes for CASSDPPGEAFF.